The text below deals with one T cell receptor beta chain. No antigen is known for it. This record comes from a study of CXCR3-negative and CXCR3-positive naive CD8 T cells. CDR3 length: 17 residues. CDR1 is SGHAT and CDR2 is FQNNGV in the germline V gene. Study outcomes and limitations: Relative to CXCR3-negative naive cells, CXCR3-positive naive cells had more hydrophobic TRB CDR3s. Comparably high diversity marked both naive subsets, whereas memory CD8+ cells had much lower diversity. Similar TRBV-TRBJ gene usage was seen in naive CXCR3-negative and CXCR3-positive cells, but not in memory cells.

Via 5' RACE with UMI labels, TRB cDNA libraries were prepared. For each CDR3 protein, TCRdb gives one entry from its re-call of the 5' RACE reads, without DNA. This sample's table has about 150,000 distinct CDR3 sequences. The sequenced material came from naive CXCR3+ CD8+ T cells from blood. Regarding subset: CD45RO-CCR7+CD27+CD95- naive CD8+ T cells expressing CXCR3 (TNR3+). The TCR sequence derives from a human donor in good health. Some clones in this sample may be carry-over from other donors' samples. The J gene is TRBJ2-7, the V gene TRBV11-2; no DNA is available, so the TRBD2 call from TCRdb remains unchecked. The CDR3 spells CASSLNSGWDPSYEQYF.